Below, 17 T cell receptor beta chains from the same sample are listed, as sequenced in a study of tumor and adjacent non-tumor tissue in lung cancer. The library came from three nested PCR rounds adapted from ARM-PCR protocols. Via MiXCR, TCRdb re-called the multiplex PCR reads, giving one row per CDR3 protein. This sample has about 200,000 distinct CDR3 sequences, with 60% to 75% found just once. No cell sorting was done before RNA was extracted from the tissue. Sequencing used lung tumor tissue. Receptor source: a man aged 60 to 75 with non-small cell lung cancer.

The count of this clonotype is one. The genes are TRBV20-1 and TRBJ1-1; D gene ambiguous. The CDR3 loop spans 17 amino acids. Between the trimmed V and J ends, which lost 5 bases and 1 base, there was a span of 23 bases. CDR1 is DFQATT, CDR2 SNEGSKA, per germline (reference sequence). CDR3 DNA sequence: TGCAGTGCTTCTTACCCGTGCCAGTGGAAGGGGAACACTGAAGCTTTCTTT. Amino acid sequence: CSASYPCQWKGNTEAFF.

A remark on this clonotype: It may be a read error: a sequence one base away is much more abundant. V gene TRBV6-2 or TRBV6-3 combines with J gene TRBJ2-1; TRBD1 matches at 9 bases. This CDR3 is 15 amino acids long. Germline values: CDR1 MNHEY, CDR2 SVGEGT. The CDR3 reads CGSSPPGQGPNEQFF. CDR3 DNA sequence: TGTGGCAGCAGTCCCCCGGGACAGGGTCCTAATGAGCAGTTCTTC.

Regarding this clonotype: Being one base from a much bigger clone, this may be a read error. This rearrangement joins TRBV6-2 or TRBV6-3 to TRBJ2-7; perhaps TRBD1 as D (7 bases). Germline V gene lookup returns CDR1 MNHEY and CDR2 SVGEGT. The CDR3 spans 15 residues. The CDR3 DNA reads as TGTGCCAGCACCGATCGGAGGGGGCCCAATTACGACCAGTACTTC. It translates to CASTDRRGPNYDQYF.

With respect to this clonotype: The final CDR3 position lacks the conserved phenylalanine or tryptophan, pointing to a likely read error. The V call is TRBV11-3, the J call TRBJ2-7, with D perhaps matching TRBD1 or TRBD2 (6 bases each). Germline V gives CDR1 SGHNT, CDR2 YENEEA. CDR3 length: 16 amino acids. V lost 5 bases to trimming and J lost 3 bases, with 20 bases between them. The CDR3: CASSTKRGAGYYEQYL. CDR3 DNA: TGTGCCAGCAGCACCAAGAGGGGGGCGGGGTACTACGAGCAGTACCTC.

In regard to this clonotype: Germline and junction disagree at one end, which may indicate a read error. The chain recombines TRBV11-2 with TRBJ2-3; D may be TRBD2 (6 bases). The CDR3 runs 18 residues. Germline lookup yields CDR1 SGHAT and CDR2 FQNNGV. The CDR3 loop is CPSSLAPTSRWATDTQYF. The CDR3 nucleotides read TGTCCCAGCAGCTTAGCTCCTACTAGCAGGTGGGCGACAGATACGCAGTATTTT.

This clonotype was seen at least ten times. CDR3 DNA sequence: TGTGCCAGCAGCGTCGGGACACTCGGGGAGACCCAGTACTTC. Translation: CASSVGTLGETQYF. This sequence joins TRBV11-2 and TRBJ2-5; maybe TRBD1 (6 bases). The CDR3 runs 14 residues. Trimming took 5 bases from V and 5 from J, leaving 15 bases between them. Germline V lookup: CDR1 SGHAT, CDR2 FQNNGV.

This clonotype was detected ten times or more. V is TRBV20-1 and J is TRBJ1-5; 8 positions match TRBD1. Germline V gene data show CDR1 as DFQATT and CDR2 as SNEGSKA (reference sequence). CDR3 size: 15 residues. With V trimmed by 3 bases and J by 4 bases, 8 bases remained unmatched. CDR3 loop: CSASVPGGKNQPQHF. The CDR3 region has the DNA TGCAGTGCTAGTGTTCCAGGGGGCAAGAATCAGCCCCAGCATTTT.

As for this clonotype: This CDR3 is missing its conserved last phenylalanine or tryptophan, likely due to a read error. The chain is built from TRBV20-1 and TRBJ2-7; TRBD2 matches at 7 bases. The germline V gene encodes CDR1 DFQATT and CDR2 SNEGSKA (reference sequence). The CDR3 runs 13 residues. This chain's CDR3 is CSTSEEGPYEQYS. In DNA form, the CDR3 reads TGCAGTACTAGCGAAGAGGGACCCTACGAGCAGTACTCC.

This chain connects TRBV2 to TRBJ2-5; D may correspond to TRBD1 or TRBD2 (5 bases each). The V and J ends lost 2 bases and 8 bases respectively, with 15 bases between them. CDR1 and CDR2 (germline): SNHLY, FYNNEI. This CDR3 has 14 amino acids. CDR3 residues: CASSEPGQGDTQYF. In nucleotides, the CDR3 is TGTGCCAGCAGTGAACCCGGGCAGGGAGATACCCAGTACTTC.

Worth noting for this clonotype: An end of the junction differs from the germline gene, which may be a read error. This chain links TRBV20-1 with TRBJ1-5, with a weak D call TRBD1 (5 bases). The germline CDR1 and CDR2 sequences are DFQATT and SNEGSKA (reference sequence). The CDR3 consists of 14 residues. Here the CDR3 reads CSTSPRGAVPPQHF. CDR3 nucleotides: TGCAGTACTAGCCCAAGAGGGGCAGTTCCGCCCCAGCATTTT.

In regard to this clonotype: One end of the junction is discordant with germline, which a read error may explain. The chain carries TRBV11-3 and TRBJ1-2; no clear D. The CDR3 has 17 amino acids. Germline CDR1 SGHNT, CDR2 YENEEA. CDR3 in amino acids: CASSLGLGYEIVYGFTF. CDR3 nucleotide sequence: TGTGCCAGCAGCTTGGGCCTGGGATACGAGATCGTCTATGGCTTCACCTTC.

On this clonotype: At one end, the junction sequence differs from germline, possibly due to a read error. This CDR3 reads CACSLWDGGDEQYF. For the CDR3, the DNA is TGTGCCTGCAGCTTGTGGGACGGAGGGGACGAGCAGTACTTT. The chain combines TRBV11-2 with TRBJ2-7; the D gene is possibly TRBD2 (6 bases). Germline V gene lookup returns CDR1 SGHAT and CDR2 FQNNGV. This CDR3 has 14 residues.

With regard to this clonotype: The CDR3 ends on some other residue instead of the conserved phenylalanine or tryptophan, so this is likely a read error. This chain links TRBV11-3 with TRBJ2-3; D may correspond to TRBD1 or TRBD2 (6 bases each). The germline gives CDR1 SGHNT, CDR2 YENEEA. This CDR3 is built from 15 residues. CDR3 sequence: CTSSFVRGARDTQYS. CDR3 DNA sequence: TGTACCAGCAGTTTCGTGAGGGGGGCGAGGGATACGCAGTATTCT.

The J gene is TRBJ2-3, the V gene TRBV6-2 or TRBV6-3; unclear D gene. Germline CDR1 is MNHEY and CDR2 is SVGEGT. V was pared by 6 bases and J by 6 bases, with 16 bases between. The CDR3 has 14 residues. The CDR3 DNA is TGTGCCAGCAGGTGTTGGGTATTGTCGGATACGCAGTATTTT. Residues: CASRCWVLSDTQYF.

With respect to this clonotype: As the CDR3 is not closed by the conserved phenylalanine or tryptophan, this likely results from a read error. The genes are TRBV4-1 and TRBJ2-6, with D uncertain. V lost 3 bases to trimming and J lost 13 bases, with 13 bases between them. The germline gives CDR1 MGHRA, CDR2 YSYEKL. The CDR3 length is 13 residues. CDR3 in amino acids: CASSQGILGVLTL. The CDR3 DNA reads as TGCGCCAGCAGCCAGGGAATACTCGGGGTCCTGACTCTC.

Worth noting for this clonotype: This likely comes from a read error, as the CDR3 has no conserved phenylalanine or tryptophan at its end. No DNA is shown, since the ends of the CDR3 on it are uncertain; the CDR3 is the one TCRdb lists. The J gene is TRBJ1-6, the V gene TRBV11-2. The germline V gene encodes CDR1 SGHAT and CDR2 FQNNGV. A total of 16 residues make up the CDR3, ends included. The CDR3 here is CASSSRVNVGNSPPHL.

About this clonotype itself: A read error is possible here, since a much larger clone lies one base away. V gene TRBV4-1 combines with J gene TRBJ1-5; no reliable D call. This CDR3 is 12 amino acids long. Germline loops: CDR1 MGHRA, CDR2 YSYEKL. In DNA form, the CDR3 reads TGCGCCAGCAACCAAGGAACGCAGCCCCAGCATTTT. Protein: CASNQGTQPQHF.